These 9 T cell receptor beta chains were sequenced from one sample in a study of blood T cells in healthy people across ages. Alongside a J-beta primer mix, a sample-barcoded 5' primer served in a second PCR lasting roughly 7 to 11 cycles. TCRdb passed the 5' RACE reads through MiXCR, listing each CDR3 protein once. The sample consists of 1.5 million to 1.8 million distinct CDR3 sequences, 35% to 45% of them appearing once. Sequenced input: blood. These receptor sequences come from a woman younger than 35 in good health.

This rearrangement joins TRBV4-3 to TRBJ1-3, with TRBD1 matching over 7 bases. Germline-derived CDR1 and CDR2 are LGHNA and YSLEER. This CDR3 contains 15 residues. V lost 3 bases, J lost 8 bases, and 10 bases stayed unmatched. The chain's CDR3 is CASSQRQGPGDTIYF. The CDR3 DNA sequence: TGCGCCAGCAGCCAGAGACAGGGCCCTGGGGACACCATATATTTT.

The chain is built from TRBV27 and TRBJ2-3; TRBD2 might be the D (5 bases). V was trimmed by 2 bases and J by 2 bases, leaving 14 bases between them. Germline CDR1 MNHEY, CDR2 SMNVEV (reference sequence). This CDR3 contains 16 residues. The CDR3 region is CASSLRKRTLTDTQYF. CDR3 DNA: TGTGCCAGCAGTTTACGAAAGCGGACCCTCACAGATACGCAGTATTTT.

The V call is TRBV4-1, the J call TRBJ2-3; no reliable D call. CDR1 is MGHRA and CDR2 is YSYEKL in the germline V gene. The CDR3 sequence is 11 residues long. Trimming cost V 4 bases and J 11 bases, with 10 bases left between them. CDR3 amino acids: CASSRGAMQYF. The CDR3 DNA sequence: TGCGCCAGCAGCCGAGGAGCGATGCAGTATTTT.

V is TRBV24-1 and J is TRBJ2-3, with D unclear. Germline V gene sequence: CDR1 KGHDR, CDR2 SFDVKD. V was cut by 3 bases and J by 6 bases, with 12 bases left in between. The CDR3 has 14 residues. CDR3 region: CATSDPNSADTQYF. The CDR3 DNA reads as TGTGCCACCAGTGATCCTAACTCGGCGGATACGCAGTATTTT.

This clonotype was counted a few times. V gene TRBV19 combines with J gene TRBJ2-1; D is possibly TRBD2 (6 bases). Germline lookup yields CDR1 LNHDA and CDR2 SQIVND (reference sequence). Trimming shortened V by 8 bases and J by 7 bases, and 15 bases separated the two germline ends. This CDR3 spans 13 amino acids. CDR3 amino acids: CASSSGGRNEQFF. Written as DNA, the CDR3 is TGTGCCAGTTCCTCAGGAGGGCGGAATGAGCAGTTCTTC.

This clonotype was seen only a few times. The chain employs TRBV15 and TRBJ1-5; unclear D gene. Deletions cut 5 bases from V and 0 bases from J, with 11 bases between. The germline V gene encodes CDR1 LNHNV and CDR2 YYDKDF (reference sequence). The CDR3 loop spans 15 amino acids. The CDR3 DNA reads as TGTGCCACCAGCCCACGGCTCGATAGCAATCAGCCCCAGCATTTT. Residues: CATSPRLDSNQPQHF. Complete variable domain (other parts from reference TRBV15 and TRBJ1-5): DAMVIQNPRYQVTQFGKPVTLSCSQTLNHNVMYWYQQKSSQAPKLLFHYYDKDFNNEADTPDNFQSRRPNTSFCFLDIRSPGLGDTAMYLCATSPRLDSNQPQHFGDGTRLSIL.

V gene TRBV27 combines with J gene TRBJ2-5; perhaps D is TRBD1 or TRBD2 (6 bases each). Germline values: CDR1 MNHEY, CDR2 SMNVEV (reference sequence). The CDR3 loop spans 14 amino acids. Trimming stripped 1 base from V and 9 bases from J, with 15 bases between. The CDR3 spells CASSLWRGSDSQYF. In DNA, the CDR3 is TGTGCCAGCAGTTTATGGAGGGGGTCTGACTCCCAGTACTTC.

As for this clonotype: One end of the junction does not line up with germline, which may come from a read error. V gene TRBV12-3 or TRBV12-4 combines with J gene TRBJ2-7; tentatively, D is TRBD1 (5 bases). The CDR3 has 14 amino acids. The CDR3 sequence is CACSLTRVLHEQYF. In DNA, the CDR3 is TGTGCCTGCAGTTTGACCAGGGTACTCCACGAGCAGTACTTC.

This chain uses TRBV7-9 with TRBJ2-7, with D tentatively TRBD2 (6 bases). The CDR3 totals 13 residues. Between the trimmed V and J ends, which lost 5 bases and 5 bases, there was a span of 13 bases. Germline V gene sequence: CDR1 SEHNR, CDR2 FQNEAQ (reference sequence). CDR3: CASSPTRAHEQYF. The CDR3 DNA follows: TGTGCCAGCAGCCCGACTAGAGCCCACGAGCAGTACTTC.